This T cell receptor beta chain was identified in a study of T-cell reconstitution after alpha-beta-depleted transplantation in children. Remarks on this clonotype: The antigen is not known.

Molecular barcoding with unique molecular identifiers was used for the TCRbeta library. MiXCR, run by TCRdb on the PCR reads, gives a single entry per CDR3 protein. The table has approximately 230,000 distinct CDR3 sequences, around 25% seen once. J lost 6 bases, V lost 6 bases, and 1 base had no gene match. This CDR3 is 11 amino acids long. CDR1 SGHRS and CDR2 YFSETQ come from the germline V gene. Findings and limits, study-wide: Surviving recipient T cells and thymic progenitors underlay high day-60 TCRbeta diversity in some patients. T-cell counts and diversity at one year following transplant were attributed mainly to newly produced T cells. It was reported that alpha-beta T cells came from several hundred expanded graft clones (about two months after transplant).

This specimen consisted of PBMCs, mostly from graft donor cells, obtained 360 days after TCRalphabeta/CD19-depleted stem cell transplant. The sequence came from a female patient younger than 10 who had a stem cell transplant for congenital amegakaryocytic thrombocytopenia, so the T cells may come from the graft donor. The chain has TRBV5-1 and TRBJ1-1; 8 bases are a match to TRBD1. The DNA for the CDR3 is TGCGCCAGCACGGACAGGGCTGAAGCTTTCTTT. This gives the protein CASTDRAEAFF.